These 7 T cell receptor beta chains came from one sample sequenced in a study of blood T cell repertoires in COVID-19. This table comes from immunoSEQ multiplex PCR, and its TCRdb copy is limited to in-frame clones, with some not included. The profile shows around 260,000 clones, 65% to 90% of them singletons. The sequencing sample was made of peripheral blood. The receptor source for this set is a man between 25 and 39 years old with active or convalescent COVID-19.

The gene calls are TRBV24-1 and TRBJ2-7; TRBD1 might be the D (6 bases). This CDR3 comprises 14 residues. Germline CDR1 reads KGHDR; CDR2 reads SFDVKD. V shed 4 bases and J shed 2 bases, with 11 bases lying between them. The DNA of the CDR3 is TGTGCCACCAGTGAAGGACAGCCTCCCTACGAGCAGTACTTC. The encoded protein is CATSEGQPPYEQYF.

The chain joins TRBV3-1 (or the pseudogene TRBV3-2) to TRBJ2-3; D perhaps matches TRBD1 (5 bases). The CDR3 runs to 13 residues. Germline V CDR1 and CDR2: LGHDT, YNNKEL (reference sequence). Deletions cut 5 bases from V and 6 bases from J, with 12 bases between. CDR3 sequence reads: CASSGHYGDTQYF. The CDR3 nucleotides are TGTGCCAGCAGCGGACACTATGGGGATACGCAGTATTTT.

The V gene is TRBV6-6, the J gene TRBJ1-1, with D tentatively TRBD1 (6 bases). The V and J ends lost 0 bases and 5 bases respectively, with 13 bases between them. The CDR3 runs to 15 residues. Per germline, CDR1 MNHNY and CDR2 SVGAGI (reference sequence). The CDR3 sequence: CASSYSIQGKTEAFF. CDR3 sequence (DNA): TGTGCCAGCAGTTACTCAATCCAGGGGAAAACTGAAGCTTTCTTT.

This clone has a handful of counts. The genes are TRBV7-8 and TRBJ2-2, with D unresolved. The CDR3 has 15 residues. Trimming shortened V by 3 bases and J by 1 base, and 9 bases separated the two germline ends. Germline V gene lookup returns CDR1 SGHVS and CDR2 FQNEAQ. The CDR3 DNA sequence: TGTGCCAGCAGCTTTATTTCAGGGAACACCGGGGAGCTGTTTTTT. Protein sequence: CASSFISGNTGELFF. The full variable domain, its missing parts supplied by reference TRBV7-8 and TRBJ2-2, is GAGVSQSPRYKVAKRGQDVALRCDPISGHVSLFWYQQALGQGPEFLTYFQNEAQLDKSGLPSDRFFAERPEGSVSTLKIQRTQQEDSAVYLCASSFISGNTGELFFGEGSRLTVL.

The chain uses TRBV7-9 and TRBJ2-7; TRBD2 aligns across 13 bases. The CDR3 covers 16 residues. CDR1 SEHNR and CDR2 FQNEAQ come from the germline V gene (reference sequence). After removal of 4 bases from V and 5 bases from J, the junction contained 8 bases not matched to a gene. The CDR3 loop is CASSSGLAGPFDEQYF. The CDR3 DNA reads TGTGCCAGCAGCTCGGGACTAGCGGGGCCCTTCGACGAGCAGTACTTC.

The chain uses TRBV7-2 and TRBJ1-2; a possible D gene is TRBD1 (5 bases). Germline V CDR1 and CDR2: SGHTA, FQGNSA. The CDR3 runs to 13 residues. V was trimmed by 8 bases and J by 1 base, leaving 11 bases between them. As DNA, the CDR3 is TGTGCCAGCGGCCAAGGGGTTAACTATGGCTACACCTTC. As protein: CASGQGVNYGYTF.

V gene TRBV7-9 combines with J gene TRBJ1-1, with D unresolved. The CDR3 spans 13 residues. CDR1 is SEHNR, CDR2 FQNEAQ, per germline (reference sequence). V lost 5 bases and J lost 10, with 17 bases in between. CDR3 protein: CASSEGRLFPAFF. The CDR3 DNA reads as TGTGCCAGCAGCGAGGGTCGTCTGTTTCCAGCTTTCTTT.